A selection of T cell receptor beta chains follows, all from one sample in a study of brain T cells in children with intractable seizures. Profiling relied on immunoSEQ multiplex PCR, and the TCRdb table lists in-frame clones only, not all of them. The table lists about 40,000 clones, 80% to 95% of them singletons. The starting material was peripheral blood, obtained at surgery. The origin of the receptors is a girl aged 2 to 9 with tuberous sclerosis and intractable seizures. Both conserved end residues are part of each CDR3. A D gene is named only where the DNA matches it firmly. Not all rows give a size; the values are once, few, many and, for expanded clones, a class.

cdr3_length	v_call	j_call	clone_size	d_call	cdr3_nt	cdr3_aa
14	TRBV7-3	TRBJ1-1	-	-	TGTGCCAGCAGACCCCGACCACAGGGCTCTGAAGCTTTCTTT	CASRPRPQGSEAFF
15	TRBV24-1	TRBJ2-5	once	TRBD2	TGTGCCACCAGTGACTCCTCACTAGCGGCGGAGACCCAGTACTTC	CATSDSSLAAETQYF
20	TRBV3-1/TRBV3-2	TRBJ2-6	-	TRBD2	TGTGCCAGCAGCCAACTCCGGGGGGGGGTGGCTGACTCTGGGGCCAACGTCCTGACTTTC	CASSQLRGGVADSGANVLTF
15	TRBV15	TRBJ2-6	-	-	TGTGCCACCAGCAGAGAGTCCCCTGGGGCCAACGTCCTGACTTTC	CATSRESPGANVLTF
14	TRBV21-1	TRBJ1-4	-	-	TGTGCCAGTTGTCACAGGTTAGTGAAGGAAAAACTGTTTTTT	CASCHRLVKEKLFF
15	TRBV6-1	TRBJ1-5	once	TRBD1	TGTGCCAGCAGTGAATTTGGCAGGGGGAATCAGCCCCAGCATTTT	CASSEFGRGNQPQHF
11	TRBV11-2	TRBJ1-1	few	-	TGTGCCAGCAGCCTCGGGACCGAAGCTTTCTTT	CASSLGTEAFF
15	TRBV27	TRBJ1-2	-	TRBD1	TGTGCCAGCAGTGCCTCCGGGACAGGGGGCTATGGCTACACCTTC	CASSASGTGGYGYTF
15	TRBV11-2	TRBJ2-7	-	-	TGTGCCAGCAGCTTAGATCCCAGGACTGCTAGGGAGCAGTACTTC	CASSLDPRTAREQYF
13	TRBV19	TRBJ1-5	-	-	TGTGCCAGTAGTATAAGGGTTCACCAGCCCCAGCATTTT	CASSIRVHQPQHF
14	TRBV5-6	TRBJ1-5	-	-	TGTGCCAGCAGCTTGGGCCGGATCAATCAGCCCCAGCATTTT	CASSLGRINQPQHF
13	TRBV24-1	TRBJ1-2	-	-	TGTGCCACCAGTGATTTGCAGGGAGGTGGCTACACCTTC	CATSDLQGGGYTF
16	TRBV30	TRBJ1-4	-	-	TGTGCCTGGAGTATTCATACAGCAACAACTAATGAAAAACTGTTTTTT	CAWSIHTATTNEKLFF
14	TRBV5-1	TRBJ2-5	-	TRBD1	TGCGCCAGCAGCTTGGAGGGGGCAAGGGAGACCCAGTACTTC	CASSLEGARETQYF
15	TRBV14	TRBJ2-1	-	-	TGTGCCAGCAGCACCGACGGGGCCCTCTACAATGAGCAGTTCTTC	CASSTDGALYNEQFF
12	TRBV30	TRBJ1-1	-	TRBD1	TGTGCCTGGACTCGGACAGGGGCTGAAGCTTTCTTT	CAWTRTGAEAFF
13	TRBV6-4	TRBJ1-5	-	-	TGTGCCAGCAGTAGGGGGGTCGGGCAGCCCCAGCATTTT	CASSRGVGQPQHF
16	TRBV3-1/TRBV3-2	TRBJ1-5	-	TRBD1	TGTGCCAGCAGCCAGGCGGGACAGGCGGGAGGTCAGCCCCAGCATTTT	CASSQAGQAGGQPQHF
14	TRBV9	TRBJ1-1	-	-	TGTGCCAGCAGCGTAGGGGTTCGGAACACTGAAGCTTTCTTT	CASSVGVRNTEAFF
12	TRBV12-3/TRBV12-4	TRBJ1-2	once	-	TGTGCCAGCGCAGCAACAGGGAAGGGCTACACCTTC	CASAATGKGYTF
14	TRBV19	TRBJ1-1	-	-	TGTGCCAGTAGTGTTCCACAGGGTTGGACTGAAGCTTTCTTT	CASSVPQGWTEAFF
16	TRBV4-1	TRBJ2-5	once	TRBD2	TGCGCCAGCAGCCTCGGACTAGCGGTTTGGGGAGAAACCCAGTACTTC	CASSLGLAVWGETQYF
15	TRBV7-9	TRBJ1-6	-	-	TGTGCCAGCAGCCCGGCCGAGACTGGGAATTCACCCCTCCACTTT	CASSPAETGNSPLHF
14	TRBV9	TRBJ2-2	-	-	TGTGCCAGCAGCAAGGGGATAGGGACCGGGGAGCTGTTTTTT	CASSKGIGTGELFF
12	TRBV11-2	TRBJ2-3	-	-	TGTGCCAGCAGCGTGCTAGCGTATACGCAGTATTTT	CASSVLAYTQYF
13	TRBV5-1	TRBJ1-1	-	-	TGCGCCAGCAGCTTGGACCCCAACACTGAAGCTTTCTTT	CASSLDPNTEAFF
13	TRBV2	TRBJ2-1	-	-	TGTGCCAGCAGTGAAGAGGAATACAATGAGCAGTTCTTC	CASSEEEYNEQFF
14	TRBV7-2	TRBJ2-3	-	-	TGTGCCAGCAGCTTAGGGCCTAGCACAGATACGCAGTATTTT	CASSLGPSTDTQYF
21	TRBV27	TRBJ2-3	-	TRBD1	TGTGCCAGCAGTTTCATATCGTCTTCACAGGGGCCCTTAACTAGCACAGATACGCAGTATTTT	CASSFISSSQGPLTSTDTQYF
16	TRBV6-1	TRBJ1-5	-	-	TGTGCCAGCAGTGAAGCTTGGAGTCGGCACAATCAGCCCCAGCATTTT	CASSEAWSRHNQPQHF
14	TRBV4-2	TRBJ1-1	-	-	TGTGCCAGCAGCCAAGAGTACGGGTTCGGTTTGGCTTTCTTT	CASSQEYGFGLAFF
13	TRBV6-5	TRBJ1-1	-	-	TGTGCCAGCAGATACAGCATGAACACTGAAGCTTTCTTT	CASRYSMNTEAFF
13	TRBV7-6	TRBJ1-5	-	-	TGTGCCAGCAGCGTAGGGGGGTCACAGCCCCAGCATTTT	CASSVGGSQPQHF
15	TRBV6-5	TRBJ1-2	-	-	TGTGCCAGCTGGGGGTTTAAGACTCCTAACTATGGCTACACCTTC	CASWGFKTPNYGYTF
16	TRBV7-3	TRBJ2-3	-	TRBD2	TGTGCCAGCAGCCTAGCCAGCGGGGGGCGCACAGATACGCAGTATTTT	CASSLASGGRTDTQYF
12	TRBV12-3/TRBV12-4	TRBJ1-5	-	-	TGTGCCAGCAGTTTGAGGCGACAGCCCCAGCATTTT	CASSLRRQPQHF
14	TRBV9	TRBJ2-7	-	-	TGTGCCAGCAGCGTATCAGGGTCCAGATACGAGCAGTACTTC	CASSVSGSRYEQYF
14	TRBV6-5	TRBJ2-3	-	-	TGTGCCAGCAGTTTAGGGAAAGTCATAGATACGCAGTATTTT	CASSLGKVIDTQYF
13	TRBV6-5	TRBJ1-5	-	TRBD1	TGTGCCAGCATGAGACAGGGGGATCAGCCCCAGCATTTT	CASMRQGDQPQHF